The clone carrying this T cell receptor (beta chain) was counted many times. Its matching antigen is unknown. Time point described: persistent/refractory GD, antithyroid drugs over 5 years with positive TRAb. Construction of the TCR library relied on RNA isolated from PBMCs. The length of the CDR3 is 13 residues. Germline-derived CDR1 and CDR2 are SGHRS and YFSETQ. V gave up 4 bases and J gave up 7 bases; unmatched junction bases: 6. HTBI primers from iRepertoire and Arm-PCR of CDR3 regions yielded the TCR beta libraries. TCRdb processed the multiplex PCR reads anew with MiXCR; each CDR3 protein has one entry. The profile shows 400,000 to 500,000 distinct CDR3 sequences, around a fifth of them singletons. This entry belongs to a study of regulatory T cells in long-lasting Graves disease. Study-wide points: Under persistent disease, TRBV28, TRBJ1-2 and TRBJ2-5 were used preferentially. TCR diversity was lower in persistent than newly diagnosed Graves' disease. Investigators studied peripheral blood only, not thyroid tissue.

The input for sequencing was peripheral blood mononuclear cells (PBMCs), taken when the disease was refractory, from a patient treated with antithyroid drugs. The TCR was taken from a female donor with Graves disease. The chain joins TRBV5-1 to TRBJ1-1; 8 bases fit TRBD1. CDR3 region: CASSAPGTGEAFF. CDR3 DNA: TGCGCCAGCAGCGCTCCCGGGACAGGTGAAGCTTTCTTT.